This entry is about one T cell receptor beta chain. This clonotype was counted many times. Its target antigen remains unknown. Nothing much larger sits one base from this clone, and base qualities are not available. The sample's treatment or condition label, decoded: allogeneic hematopoietic cell transplantation with graft depleted of TCRalphabeta T cells and CD19 B cells. TCRalphabeta/CD19-depleted allogeneic hematopoietic cell grafts were given to the transplant recipients, all of whom were children. The CDR1 and CDR2 encoded by the germline V gene (reference sequence) are LNHNV and YYDKDF. The cysteine opens and the phenylalanine closes a CDR3 of 17 amino acids. The DNA shown is the 51-base CDR3, in frame from base 1. Trimming takes 0 bases from V and 5 bases from J, and the germline ends sit 19 bases apart. This entry comes from a study of T-cell reconstitution after alpha-beta-depleted transplantation in children (dated by TCRdb to 2015 to 2016). Turning to the overall study: Using TCR repertoire profiling, the study followed T-cell immune reconstitution in a quantitative way in children after TCRalphabeta/CD19-depleted allogeneic hematopoietic cell transplantation. The full study reports these points: The high TCRbeta diversity at day 60 in some patients was ascribed to recipient T cells and intrathymic progenitors that had survived conditioning. Over subsequent months, a decline in hyperexpanded clone frequencies was noted, and after one year, T-cell counts and TCRbeta diversity were mostly ascribed to newly produced T cells. The apparently early alphabetaT-cell count recovery about two months after transplant was reportedly dependent on only several hundred rapidly expanded clones derived from non-depleted graft cells.

The library was prepared using PCR. Sequencer: Illumina HiSeq 2500. TCR library preparation used molecular barcoding, with unique molecular identifiers applied to normalize quantification of the TCRbeta repertoire. TCRdb's own reprocessing of the public reads used fastp at Q25 and MiXCR and kept productive beta chains. A single entry per CDR3 protein holds the most common genes and DNA from its merged rows. This sample lists 450,000 to 600,000 distinct CDR3 sequences; about 10% were detected once. The top ten clones comprise roughly 2% of the sample. This sequence was found in a child under 10 years old with inherited bone marrow failure, due to receive a stem cell transplant. This specimen was PBMCs, taken before TCRalphabeta/CD19-depleted stem cell transplant. Rearrangement joined TRBV15 to TRBJ2-5; a tentative D match to TRBD2 spans 6 bases. The CDR3 loop reads CATSRDPLGGGIETQYF. Here is the DNA: TGTGCCACCAGCAGAGATCCCCTTGGTGGGGGGATCGAGACCCAGTACTTC.